Given below is one T cell receptor (beta chain) in context. Here immunoSEQ multiplex PCR was the method, and the copy in TCRdb shows in-frame clones only, minus some. The sample consists of approximately 91,000 clones, 70% to 90% of them appearing once. This record comes from a study of OX40 agonist ivuxolimab in advanced cancers. Per the germline V gene, CDR1 is LNHDA and CDR2 is SQIVND (reference sequence). This CDR3 region has 13 residues. Between the trimmed V and J ends, which lost 6 bases and 0 bases, there was a span of 8 bases. Any history of autoimmune disease or systemic immunosuppression disqualified patients.

The sequenced sample was CD4+ or CD8+ T cells sorted from blood, obtained in a trial of the OX40 agonist ivuxolimab. The source of this sequence is an adult with an advanced solid tumor such as melanoma, head and neck, liver or kidney cancer. This rearrangement joins TRBV19 to TRBJ1-1; a weak D match, TRBD1 (6 bases). The chain's CDR3 is CASRRGVNTEAFF. The CDR3 region has the DNA TGTGCCAGTAGAAGGGGGGTGAACACTGAAGCTTTCTTT.